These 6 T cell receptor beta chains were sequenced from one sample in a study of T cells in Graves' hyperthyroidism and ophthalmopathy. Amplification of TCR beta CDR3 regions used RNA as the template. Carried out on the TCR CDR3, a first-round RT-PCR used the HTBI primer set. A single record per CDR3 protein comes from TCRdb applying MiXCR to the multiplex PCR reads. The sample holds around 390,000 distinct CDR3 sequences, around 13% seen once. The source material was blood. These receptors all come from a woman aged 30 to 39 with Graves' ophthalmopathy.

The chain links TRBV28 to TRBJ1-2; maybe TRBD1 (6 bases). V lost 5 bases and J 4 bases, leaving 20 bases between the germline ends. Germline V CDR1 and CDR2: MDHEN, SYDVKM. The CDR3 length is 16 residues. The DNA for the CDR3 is TGTGCCAGCAGTCCTGAACCACAGGGTTCTGCCTATGGCTACACCTTC. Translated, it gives CASSPEPQGSAYGYTF.

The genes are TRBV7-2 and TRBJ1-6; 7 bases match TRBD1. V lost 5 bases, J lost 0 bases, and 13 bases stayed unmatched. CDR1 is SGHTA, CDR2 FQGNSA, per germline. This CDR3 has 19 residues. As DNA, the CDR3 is TGTGCCAGCAGCCCCCGGGAACAGGGGTTTTTCTCCTATAATTCACCCCTCCACTTT. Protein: CASSPREQGFFSYNSPLHF.

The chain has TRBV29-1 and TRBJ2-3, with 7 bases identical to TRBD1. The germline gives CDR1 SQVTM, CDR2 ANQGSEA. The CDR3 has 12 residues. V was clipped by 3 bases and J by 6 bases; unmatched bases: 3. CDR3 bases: TGCAGCGTTGACAAACAGGGGGATACGCAGTATTTT. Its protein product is CSVDKQGDTQYF.

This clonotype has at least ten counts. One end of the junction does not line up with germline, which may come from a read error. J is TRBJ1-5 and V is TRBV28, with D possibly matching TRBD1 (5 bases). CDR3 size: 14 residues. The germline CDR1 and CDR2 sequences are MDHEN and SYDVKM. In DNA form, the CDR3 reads TGTTCCAGCAGTTCGACAGTTAGCAATCAGCCCCAGCATTTT. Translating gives CSSSSTVSNQPQHF.

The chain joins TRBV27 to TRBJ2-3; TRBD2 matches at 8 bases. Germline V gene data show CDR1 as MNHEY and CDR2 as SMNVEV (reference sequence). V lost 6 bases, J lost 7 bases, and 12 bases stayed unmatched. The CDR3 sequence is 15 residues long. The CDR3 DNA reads TGTGCCAGCAGCCGGTCTCCGGGGGGGCCTCATACGCAGTATTTT. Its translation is CASSRSPGGPHTQYF.

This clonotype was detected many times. DNA of the CDR3: TGTGCCAGCTGTAGGGATCCACCGGTTTATAATTCACCCCTCCACTTT. It translates to CASCRDPPVYNSPLHF. The chain carries TRBV28 and TRBJ1-6; D remains unclear. This CDR3 spans 16 amino acids. Trimming left V 8 bases short and J 4 bases short, with 18 bases between. Germline values: CDR1 MDHEN, CDR2 SYDVKM.